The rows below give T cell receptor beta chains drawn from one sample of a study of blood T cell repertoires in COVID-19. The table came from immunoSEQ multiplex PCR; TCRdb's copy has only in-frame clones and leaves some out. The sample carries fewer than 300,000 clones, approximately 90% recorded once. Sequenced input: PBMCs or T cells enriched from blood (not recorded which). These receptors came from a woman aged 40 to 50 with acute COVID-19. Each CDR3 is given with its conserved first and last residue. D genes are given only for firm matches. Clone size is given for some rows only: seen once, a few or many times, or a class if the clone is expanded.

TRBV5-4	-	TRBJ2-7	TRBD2	CASSPWTSGTYEQYF	TGTGCCAGCAGCCCGTGGACTAGCGGGACGTACGAGCAGTACTTC
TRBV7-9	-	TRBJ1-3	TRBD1	CASSPQGSSGNTIYF	TGTGCCAGCAGCCCACAGGGGAGCTCTGGAAACACCATATATTTT
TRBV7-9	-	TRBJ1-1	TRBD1	CASSLGQSFEAFF	TGTGCCAGCAGCCTGGGACAGAGCTTTGAAGCTTTCTTT
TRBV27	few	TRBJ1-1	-	CASSLFGPEGTEAFF	TGTGCCAGCAGTTTATTCGGTCCGGAGGGCACTGAAGCTTTCTTT
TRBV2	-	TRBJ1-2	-	CASSVGQGKYGYTF	TGTGCCAGCAGTGTTGGGCAGGGGAAATATGGCTACACCTTC
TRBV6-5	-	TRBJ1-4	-	CASSSGGTGGEKLFF	TGTGCCAGCAGTTCCGGCGGGACTGGAGGGGAAAAACTGTTTTTT
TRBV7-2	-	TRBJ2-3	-	CASSLRLGRNTDTQYF	TGTGCCAGCAGCCTTCGACTAGGACGAAACACAGATACGCAGTATTTT
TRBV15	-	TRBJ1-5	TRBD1	CATSRDAGTGYNQPQHF	TGTGCCACCAGCAGAGATGCCGGGACAGGCTACAATCAGCCCCAGCATTTT
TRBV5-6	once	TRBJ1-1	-	CASSGQRGNTEAFF	TGTGCCAGCAGCGGTCAACGGGGGAACACTGAAGCTTTCTTT
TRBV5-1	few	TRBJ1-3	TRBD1	CASSIGQAGNTIYF	TGCGCCAGCAGCATTGGACAGGCTGGAAACACCATATATTTT
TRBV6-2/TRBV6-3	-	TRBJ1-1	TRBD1	CASSFPGTGSEAFF	TGTGCCAGCAGTTTCCCCGGGACAGGGAGTGAAGCTTTCTTT
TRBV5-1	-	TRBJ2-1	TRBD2	CASSPVGGASTSGSTSYNEQFF	TGCGCCAGCAGCCCGGTCGGAGGGGCCTCGACTAGCGGGAGTACCTCCTACAATGAGCAGTTCTTC
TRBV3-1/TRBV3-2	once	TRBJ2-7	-	CASSSRGRLYEQYF	TGTGCCAGCAGCTCGCGGGGGCGGCTCTACGAGCAGTACTTC
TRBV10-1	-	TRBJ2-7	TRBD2	CASIETSGTAHATGEQYF	TGCGCCAGCATCGAGACTAGCGGGACAGCGCATGCGACAGGGGAGCAGTACTTC
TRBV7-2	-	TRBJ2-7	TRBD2	CASSPGEGLYEQYF	TGTGCCAGCAGCCCCGGGGAGGGTTTGTACGAGCAGTACTTC
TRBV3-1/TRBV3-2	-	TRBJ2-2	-	CASSGWDMDAGELFF	TGTGCCAGCAGCGGATGGGACATGGACGCCGGGGAGCTGTTTTTT
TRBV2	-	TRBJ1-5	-	CASSDVGAGQPQHF	TGTGCCAGCAGTGATGTGGGGGCCGGTCAGCCCCAGCATTTT
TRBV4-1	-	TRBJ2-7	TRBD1	CASSPVRDRVSYEQYF	TGCGCCAGCAGCCCCGTTCGAGACAGGGTAAGTTACGAGCAGTACTTC
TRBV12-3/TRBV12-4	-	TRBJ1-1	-	CASRLNTEAFF	TGTGCCAGCAGACTAAACACTGAAGCTTTCTTT
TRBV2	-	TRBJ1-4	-	CASMAGERTVAEKLFF	TGTGCCAGCATGGCCGGGGAGAGGACTGTTGCTGAAAAATTGTTTTTT
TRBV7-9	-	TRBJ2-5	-	CASSLTQGSEETQYF	TGTGCCAGCAGCTTAACACAGGGCAGTGAGGAGACCCAGTACTTC
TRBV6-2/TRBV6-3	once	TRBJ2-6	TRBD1	CASSWTGSGANVLTF	TGTGCCAGCAGCTGGACAGGGTCCGGGGCCAACGTCCTGACTTTC
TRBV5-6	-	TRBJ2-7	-	CASSFSDTEQYF	TGTGCCAGCAGCTTCTCAGACACCGAGCAGTACTTC
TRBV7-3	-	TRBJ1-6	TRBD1	CASSNLGGGGSPLHF	TGTGCCAGCAGTAACCTAGGGGGCGGCGGTTCACCCCTCCACTTT
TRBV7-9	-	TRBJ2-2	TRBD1	CASSSTRTGGTGELFF	TGTGCCAGCAGCTCGACCAGGACAGGGGGCACCGGGGAGCTGTTTTTT
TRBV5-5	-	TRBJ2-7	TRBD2	CASSLAGIVGVEQYF	TGTGCCAGCAGCTTAGCGGGAATCGTGGGTGTCGAGCAGTACTTC
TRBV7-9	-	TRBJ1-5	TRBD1	CASSFSTGGVTQPQHF	TGTGCCAGCAGCTTCTCGACAGGGGGGGTGACTCAGCCCCAGCATTTT
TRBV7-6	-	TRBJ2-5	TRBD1	CASSPGQGETQYF	TGTGCCAGCAGCCCTGGACAGGGAGAGACCCAGTACTTC
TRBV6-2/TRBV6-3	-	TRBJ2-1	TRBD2	CASSYLPGGVDEQFF	TGTGCCAGCAGTTACCTCCCGGGGGGAGTCGATGAGCAGTTCTTC
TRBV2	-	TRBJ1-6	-	CASKETGLNNSPLHF	TGTGCCAGCAAAGAGACGGGACTGAATAATTCACCCCTCCACTTT
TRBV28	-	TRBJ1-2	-	CASRSSGANYGYTF	TGTGCCAGCAGGTCAAGTGGAGCTAACTATGGCTACACCTTC